This T cell receptor beta chain was profiled in a study of blood T cell repertoires in COVID-19. Study-level background: Samples of COVID-19 (acute and convalescent) were obtained from the United States, Italy and Spain. The analysed material was cDNA or gDNA that came from T cells, B-cell-depleted T cells, or PBMCs.

The participants were between 18 and 89 years old and came from about two dozen US areas. The V gene end was trimmed by 2 bases and the J gene end by 10 bases; junction bases not matched to a gene: 14. Germline values: CDR1 SGDLS, CDR2 YYNGEE. This CDR3 is built from 17 residues. TCRdb's table, derived via immunoSEQ multiplex PCR, lists solely in-frame clones and lacks some. The data contain 310,000 or so clones, roughly 90% of them singletons. The chain recombines TRBV9 with TRBJ1-6; 8 bases match TRBD1. What was sequenced was PBMCs or T cells enriched from blood (not recorded which). This sequence was found in a woman in her thirties or forties who had recovered from COVID-19. CDR3 nucleotide sequence: TGTGCCAGCAGCGTTCTCTCCGGACAGGGCAGGCAATCACCCCTCCACTTT. Protein: CASSVLSGQGRQSPLHF.